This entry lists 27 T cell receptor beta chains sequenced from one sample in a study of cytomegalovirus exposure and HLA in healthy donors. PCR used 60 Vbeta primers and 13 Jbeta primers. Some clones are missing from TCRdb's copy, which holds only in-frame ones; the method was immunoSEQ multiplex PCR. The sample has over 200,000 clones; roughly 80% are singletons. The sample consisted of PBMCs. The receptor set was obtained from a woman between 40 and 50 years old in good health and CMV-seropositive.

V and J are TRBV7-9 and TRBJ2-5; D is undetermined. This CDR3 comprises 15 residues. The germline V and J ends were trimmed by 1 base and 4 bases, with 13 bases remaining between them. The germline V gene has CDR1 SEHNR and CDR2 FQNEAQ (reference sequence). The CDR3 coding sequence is TGTGCCAGCAGCTTAGGACCGACAATTGGAGAGACCCAGTACTTC. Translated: CASSLGPTIGETQYF.

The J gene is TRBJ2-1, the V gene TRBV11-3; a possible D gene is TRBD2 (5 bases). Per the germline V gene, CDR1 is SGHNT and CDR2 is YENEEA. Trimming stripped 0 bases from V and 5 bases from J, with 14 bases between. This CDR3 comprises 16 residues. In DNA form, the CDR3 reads TGTGCCAGCAGCTTAGATCTACTAGGGCCAGACAATGAGCAGTTCTTC. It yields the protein CASSLDLLGPDNEQFF. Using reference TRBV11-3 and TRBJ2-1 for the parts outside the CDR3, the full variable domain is EAGVVQSPRYKIIEKKQPVAFWCNPISGHNTLYWYLQNLGQGPELLIRYENEEAVDDSQLPKDRFSAERLKGVDSTLKIQPAELGDSAVYLCASSLDLLGPDNEQFFGPGTRLTVL.

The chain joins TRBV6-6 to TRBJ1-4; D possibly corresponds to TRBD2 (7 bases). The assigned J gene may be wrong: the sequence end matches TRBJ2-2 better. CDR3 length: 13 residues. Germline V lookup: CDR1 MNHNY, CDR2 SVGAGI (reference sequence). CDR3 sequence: CASSYPGGQELFF. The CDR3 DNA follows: TGTGCCAGCAGTTACCCGGGGGGACAGGAGCTGTTTTTT.

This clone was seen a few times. In nucleotides, the CDR3 is TGTGCTAGTGGTCCCGTACGGCAGGGGGACGGTGAGCAGTTCTTC. Amino acids: CASGPVRQGDGEQFF. The chain has TRBV12-5 and TRBJ2-1; TRBD1 aligns across 7 bases. The CDR3 is 15 amino acids. Germline-derived CDR1 and CDR2 are LGHNT and FRNRAP. J lost 9 bases, V lost 5 bases, and 13 bases had no gene match.

This chain's CDR3 is CASSLVLVPLQFF. DNA for the CDR3: TGTGCCAGCAGCTTAGTACTAGTCCCACTCCAGTTCTTC. The chain joins TRBV7-2 to TRBJ2-1; TRBD2 is a possible D gene (5 bases). Trimming took off 1 base at V and 13 bases at J, with 14 bases between the two ends. CDR1 SGHTA and CDR2 FQGNSA come from the germline V gene. The CDR3 totals 13 residues.

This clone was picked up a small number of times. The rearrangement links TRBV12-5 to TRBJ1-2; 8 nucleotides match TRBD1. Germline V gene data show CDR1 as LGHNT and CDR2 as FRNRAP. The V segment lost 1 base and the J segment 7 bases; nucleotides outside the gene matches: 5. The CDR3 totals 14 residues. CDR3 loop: CASGLGTGLLGYTF. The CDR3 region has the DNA TGTGCTAGTGGTTTGGGGACAGGGTTACTTGGCTACACCTTC.

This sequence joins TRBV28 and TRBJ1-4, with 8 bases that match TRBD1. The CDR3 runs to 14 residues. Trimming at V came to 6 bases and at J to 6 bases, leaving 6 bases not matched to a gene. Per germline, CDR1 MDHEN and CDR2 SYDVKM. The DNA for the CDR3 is TGTGCCAGCAGGCCCCAGGGGGCGGATGAAAAACTGTTTTTT. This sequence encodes CASRPQGADEKLFF.

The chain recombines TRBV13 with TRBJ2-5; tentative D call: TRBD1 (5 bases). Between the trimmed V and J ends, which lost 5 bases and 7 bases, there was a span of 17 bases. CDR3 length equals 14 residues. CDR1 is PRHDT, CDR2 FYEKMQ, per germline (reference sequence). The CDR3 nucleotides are TGTGCCAGCAGCCCAAGGACGGACACAGGGACCCAGTACTTC. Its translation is CASSPRTDTGTQYF.

The CDR3 nucleotides are TGTGCCAGCAGCTTAGCGGGAGGATTGAACACCGGGGAGCTGTTTTTT. Protein: CASSLAGGLNTGELFF. This rearrangement joins TRBV7-9 to TRBJ2-2; D might be TRBD2 (6 bases). The CDR3 is made up of 16 amino acids. Germline-derived CDR1 and CDR2 are SEHNR and FQNEAQ (reference sequence). V gave up 0 bases and J gave up 1 base, with 9 bases separating them.

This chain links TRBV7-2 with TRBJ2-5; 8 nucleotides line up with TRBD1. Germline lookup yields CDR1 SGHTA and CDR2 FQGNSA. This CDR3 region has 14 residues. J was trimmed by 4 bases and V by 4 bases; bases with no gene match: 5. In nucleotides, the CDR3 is TGTGCCAGCAGCTCGACAGGGGTCTCAGAGACCCAGTACTTC. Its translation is CASSSTGVSETQYF. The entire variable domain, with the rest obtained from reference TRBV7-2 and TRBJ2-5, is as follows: GAGVSQSPSNKVTEKGKDVELRCDPISGHTALYWYRQSLGQGLEFLIYFQGNSAPDKSGLPSDRFSAERTGGSVSTLTIQRTQQEDSAVYLCASSSTGVSETQYFGPGTRLLVL.

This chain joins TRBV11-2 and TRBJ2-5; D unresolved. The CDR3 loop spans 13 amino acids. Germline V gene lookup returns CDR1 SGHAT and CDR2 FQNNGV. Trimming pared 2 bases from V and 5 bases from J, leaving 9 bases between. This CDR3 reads CASSLSGSETQYF. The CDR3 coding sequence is TGTGCCAGCAGCTTATCAGGATCCGAGACCCAGTACTTC.

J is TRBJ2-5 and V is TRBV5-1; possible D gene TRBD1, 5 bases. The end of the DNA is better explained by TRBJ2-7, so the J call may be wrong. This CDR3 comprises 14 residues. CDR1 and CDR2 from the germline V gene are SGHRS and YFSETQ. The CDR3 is CASSLGQPDHEQYF. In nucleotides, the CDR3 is TGCGCCAGCAGCTTGGGACAGCCAGACCACGAGCAGTACTTC.

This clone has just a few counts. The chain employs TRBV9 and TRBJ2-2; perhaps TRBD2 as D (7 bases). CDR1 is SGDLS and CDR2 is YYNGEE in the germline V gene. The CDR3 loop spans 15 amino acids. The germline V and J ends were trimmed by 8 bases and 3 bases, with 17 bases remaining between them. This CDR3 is CASGGGGADTGELFF. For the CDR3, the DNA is TGTGCCAGTGGAGGGGGGGGAGCGGACACCGGGGAGCTGTTTTTT.

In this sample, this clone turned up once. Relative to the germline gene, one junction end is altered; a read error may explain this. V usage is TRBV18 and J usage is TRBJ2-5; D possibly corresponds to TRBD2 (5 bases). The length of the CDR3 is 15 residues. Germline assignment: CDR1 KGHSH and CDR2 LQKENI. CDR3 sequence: CASLPFRSGQETQYF. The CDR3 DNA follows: TGTGCCAGCTTACCATTTCGGTCGGGACAAGAGACCCAGTACTTC.

CDR3 DNA sequence: TGCAGCGTTGAAAGGGACAGGGGCAACGAGCAGTACTTC. Translating it yields CSVERDRGNEQYF. The rearrangement joins TRBV29-1 to TRBJ2-7; 10 bases map to TRBD1. The CDR3 contains 13 residues. Germline V CDR1 and CDR2: SQVTM, ANQGSEA. The junction had 3 bases not matched to a gene; V was cut back by 2 bases and J by 5 bases.

The chain's CDR3 is CASSLEAQRPYEQYF. CDR3 coding DNA: TGTGCCAGCAGTTTAGAAGCGCAAAGACCCTACGAGCAGTACTTC. The rearrangement joins TRBV27 to TRBJ2-7; D is uncertain. CDR3 length equals 15 residues. V lost 2 bases and J 2 bases, leaving 13 bases between the germline ends. CDR1 and CDR2 from the germline V gene are MNHEY and SMNVEV (reference sequence).

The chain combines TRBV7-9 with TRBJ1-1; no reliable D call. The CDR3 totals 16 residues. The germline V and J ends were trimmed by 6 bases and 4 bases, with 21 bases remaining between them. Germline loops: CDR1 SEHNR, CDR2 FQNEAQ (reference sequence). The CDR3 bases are TGTGCCAGCAGACGACCCGGAACCGAGGTTAGCACTGAAGCTTTCTTT. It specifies CASRRPGTEVSTEAFF.

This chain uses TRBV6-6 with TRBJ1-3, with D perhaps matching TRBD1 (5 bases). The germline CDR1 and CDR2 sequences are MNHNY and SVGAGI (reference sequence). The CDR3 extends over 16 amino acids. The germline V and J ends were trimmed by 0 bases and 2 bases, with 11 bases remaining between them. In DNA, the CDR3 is TGTGCCAGCAGTTACTCATATAGGGGTCCTGGAAACACCATATATTTT. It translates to CASSYSYRGPGNTIYF.

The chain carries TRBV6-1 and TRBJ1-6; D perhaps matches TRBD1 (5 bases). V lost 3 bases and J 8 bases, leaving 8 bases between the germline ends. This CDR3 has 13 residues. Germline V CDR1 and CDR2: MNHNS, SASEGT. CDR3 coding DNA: TGTGCCAGCAGTGACAGGGTATATTCACCCCTCCACTTT. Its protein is CASSDRVYSPLHF.

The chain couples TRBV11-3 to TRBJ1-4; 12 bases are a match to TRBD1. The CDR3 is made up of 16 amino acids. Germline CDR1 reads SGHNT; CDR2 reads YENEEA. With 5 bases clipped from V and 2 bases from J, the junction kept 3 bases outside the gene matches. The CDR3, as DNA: TGTGCCAGCAGCCAGGGACAGGGGGCCACTAATGAAAAACTGTTTTTT. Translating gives CASSQGQGATNEKLFF. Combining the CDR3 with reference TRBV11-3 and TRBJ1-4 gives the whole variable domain EAGVVQSPRYKIIEKKQPVAFWCNPISGHNTLYWYLQNLGQGPELLIRYENEEAVDDSQLPKDRFSAERLKGVDSTLKIQPAELGDSAVYLCASSQGQGATNEKLFFGSGTQLSVL.

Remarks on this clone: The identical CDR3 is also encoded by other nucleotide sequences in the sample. The CDR3 DNA is TGTGCCAGCAGCTCCCCCGGGGGCACTGAAGCTTTCTTT. This encodes CASSSPGGTEAFF. V usage is TRBV7-3 and J usage is TRBJ1-1, with TRBD1 as a possible D gene (5 bases). V lost 4 bases, J lost 4 bases, and 10 bases lay in between. Germline CDR1 is SGHTA and CDR2 is FQGTGA. The CDR3 has 13 amino acids.

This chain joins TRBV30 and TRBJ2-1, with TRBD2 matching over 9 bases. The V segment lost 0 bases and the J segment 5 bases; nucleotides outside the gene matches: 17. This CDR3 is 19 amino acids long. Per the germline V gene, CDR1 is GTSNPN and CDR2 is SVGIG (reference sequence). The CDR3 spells CAWSVPLQREAILHNEQFF. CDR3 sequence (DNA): TGTGCCTGGAGTGTACCGTTACAGCGGGAGGCCATACTTCACAATGAGCAGTTCTTC. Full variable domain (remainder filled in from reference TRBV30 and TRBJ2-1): SQTIHQWPATLVQPVGSPLSLECTVEGTSNPNLYWYRQAAGRGLQLLFYSVGIGQISSEVPQNLSASRPQDRQFILSSKKLLLSDSGFYLCAWSVPLQREAILHNEQFFGPGTRLTVL.

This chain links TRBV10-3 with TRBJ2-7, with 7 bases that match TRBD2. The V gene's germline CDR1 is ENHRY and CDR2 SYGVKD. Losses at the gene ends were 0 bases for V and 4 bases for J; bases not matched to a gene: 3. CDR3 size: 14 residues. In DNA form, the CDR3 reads TGTGCCATCAGTGAGTCGTCTAGCGGATACGAGCAGTACTTC. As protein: CAISESSSGYEQYF.

The CDR3 protein is CASSSSLNQPQHF. The DNA for the CDR3 is TGTGCCAGCAGCTCGTCACTCAATCAGCCCCAGCATTTT. V and J are TRBV11-2 and TRBJ1-5; D gene uncertain. The germline gives CDR1 SGHAT, CDR2 FQNNGV. The CDR3 sequence is 13 residues long. With 4 bases removed from V and 3 bases from J, the gap between germline ends came to 7 bases. Filled out from reference TRBV11-2 and TRBJ1-5, the complete variable domain reads EAGVAQSPRYKIIEKRQSVAFWCNPISGHATLYWYQQILGQGPKLLIQFQNNGVVDDSQLPKDRFSAERLKGVDSTLKIQPAKLEDSAVYLCASSSSLNQPQHFGDGTRLSIL.

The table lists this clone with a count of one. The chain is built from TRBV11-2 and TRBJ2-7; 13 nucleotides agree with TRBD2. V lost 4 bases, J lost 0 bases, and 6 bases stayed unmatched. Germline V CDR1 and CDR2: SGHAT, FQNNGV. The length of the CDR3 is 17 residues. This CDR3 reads CASSSLGLAGSSYEQYF. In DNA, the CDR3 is TGTGCCAGCAGCTCCCTGGGACTAGCGGGGTCCTCCTACGAGCAGTACTTC.

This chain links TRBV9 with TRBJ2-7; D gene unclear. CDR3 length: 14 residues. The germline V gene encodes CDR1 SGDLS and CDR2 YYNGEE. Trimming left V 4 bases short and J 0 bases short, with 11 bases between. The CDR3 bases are TGTGCCAGCAGCCCCCAGGTGAGCTCCTACGAGCAGTACTTC. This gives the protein CASSPQVSSYEQYF.

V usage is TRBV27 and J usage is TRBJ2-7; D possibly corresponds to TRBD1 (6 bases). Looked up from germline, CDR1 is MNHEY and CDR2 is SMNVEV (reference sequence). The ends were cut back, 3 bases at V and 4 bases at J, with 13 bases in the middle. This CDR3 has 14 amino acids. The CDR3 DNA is TGTGCCAGCAGTTTCCTAGGGGGAAATTACGAGCAGTACTTC. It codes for CASSFLGGNYEQYF.